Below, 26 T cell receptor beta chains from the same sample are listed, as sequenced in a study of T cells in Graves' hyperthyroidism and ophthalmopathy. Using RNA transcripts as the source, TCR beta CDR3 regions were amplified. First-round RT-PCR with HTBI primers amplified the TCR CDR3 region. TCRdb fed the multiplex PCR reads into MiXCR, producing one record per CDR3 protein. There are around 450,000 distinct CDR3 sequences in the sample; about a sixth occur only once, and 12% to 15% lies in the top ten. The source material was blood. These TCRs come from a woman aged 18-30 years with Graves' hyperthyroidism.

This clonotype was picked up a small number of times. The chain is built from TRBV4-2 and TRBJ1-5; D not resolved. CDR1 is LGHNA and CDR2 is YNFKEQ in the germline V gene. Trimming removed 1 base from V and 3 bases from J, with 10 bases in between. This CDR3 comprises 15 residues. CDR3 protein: CASSQGLAVNQPQHF. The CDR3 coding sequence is TGTGCCAGCAGCCAAGGGTTGGCAGTCAATCAGCCCCAGCATTTT.

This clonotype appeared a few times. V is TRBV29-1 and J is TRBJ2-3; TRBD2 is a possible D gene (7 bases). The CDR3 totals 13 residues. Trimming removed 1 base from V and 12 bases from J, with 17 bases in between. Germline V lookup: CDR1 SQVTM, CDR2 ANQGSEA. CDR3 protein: CSVEGGGPLQQYF. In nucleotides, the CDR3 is TGCAGCGTTGAAGGGGGGGGCCCTCTTCAACAGTATTTT.

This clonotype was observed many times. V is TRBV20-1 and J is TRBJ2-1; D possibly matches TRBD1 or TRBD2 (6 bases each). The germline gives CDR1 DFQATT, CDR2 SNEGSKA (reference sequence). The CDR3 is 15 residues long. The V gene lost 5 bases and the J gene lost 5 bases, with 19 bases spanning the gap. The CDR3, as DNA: TGCAGTGCTCAGGGGCTAGCGACCCTAAACAATGAGCAGTTCTTC. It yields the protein CSAQGLATLNNEQFF.

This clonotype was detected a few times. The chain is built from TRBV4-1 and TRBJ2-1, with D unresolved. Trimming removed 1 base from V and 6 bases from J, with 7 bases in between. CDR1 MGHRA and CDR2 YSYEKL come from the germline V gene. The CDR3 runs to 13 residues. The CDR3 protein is CASSQVGFNEQFF. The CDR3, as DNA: TGCGCCAGCAGCCAAGTCGGGTTCAATGAGCAGTTCTTC.

CDR3 amino acids: CASSSRPEGSYLHEQYF. The CDR3 nucleotides are TGCGCCAGCAGCTCGCGGCCCGAGGGGTCTTACCTCCACGAGCAGTACTTC. This rearrangement joins TRBV5-1 to TRBJ2-7, with D perhaps assigned TRBD1 or TRBD2 (5 bases each). V was cut by 3 bases and J by 5 bases, with 24 bases left in between. Germline V CDR1 and CDR2: SGHRS, YFSETQ. CDR3 length: 17 amino acids.

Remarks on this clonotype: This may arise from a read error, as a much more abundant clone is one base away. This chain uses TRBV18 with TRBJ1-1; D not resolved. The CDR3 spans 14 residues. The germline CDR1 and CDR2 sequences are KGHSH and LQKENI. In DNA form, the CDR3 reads TGTGCCAGCTCACCAGATCAGATGAACGCTGAAGCTTTCTTT. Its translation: CASSPDQMNAEAFF.

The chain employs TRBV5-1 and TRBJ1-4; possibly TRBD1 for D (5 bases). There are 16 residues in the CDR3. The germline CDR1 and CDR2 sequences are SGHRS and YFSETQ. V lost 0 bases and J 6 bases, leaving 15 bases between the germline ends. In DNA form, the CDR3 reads TGCGCCAGCAGCTTGGGAGACAGTGGGAGGTATGAAAAACTGTTTTTT. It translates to CASSLGDSGRYEKLFF.

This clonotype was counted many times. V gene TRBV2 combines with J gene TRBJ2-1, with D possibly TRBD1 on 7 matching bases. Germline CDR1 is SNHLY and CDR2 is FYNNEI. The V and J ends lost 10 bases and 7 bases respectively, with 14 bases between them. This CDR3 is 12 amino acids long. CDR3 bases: TGTGCCAATAGACAGGGACTTAATGAGCAGTTCTTC. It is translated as CANRQGLNEQFF.

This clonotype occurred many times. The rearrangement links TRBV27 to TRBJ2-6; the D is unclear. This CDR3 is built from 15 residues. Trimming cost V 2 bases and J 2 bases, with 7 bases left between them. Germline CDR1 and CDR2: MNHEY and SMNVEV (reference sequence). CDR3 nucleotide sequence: TGTGCCAGCAGTTTAGTCCTTACTGGGGCCAACGTCCTGACTTTC. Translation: CASSLVLTGANVLTF.

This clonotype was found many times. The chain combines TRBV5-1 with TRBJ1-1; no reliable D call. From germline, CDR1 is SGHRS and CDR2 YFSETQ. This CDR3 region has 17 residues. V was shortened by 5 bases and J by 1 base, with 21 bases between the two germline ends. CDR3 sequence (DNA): TGCGCCAGCAGTTATAAAACCCCCGGGGTAAGGAACACTGAAGCTTTCTTT. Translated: CASSYKTPGVRNTEAFF.

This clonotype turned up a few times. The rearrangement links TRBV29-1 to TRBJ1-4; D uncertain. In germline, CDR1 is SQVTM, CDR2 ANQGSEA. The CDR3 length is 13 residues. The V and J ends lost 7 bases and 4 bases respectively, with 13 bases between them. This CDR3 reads CSAALRRNEKLFF. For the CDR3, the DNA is TGCAGCGCCGCACTCCGCCGTAATGAAAAACTGTTTTTT.

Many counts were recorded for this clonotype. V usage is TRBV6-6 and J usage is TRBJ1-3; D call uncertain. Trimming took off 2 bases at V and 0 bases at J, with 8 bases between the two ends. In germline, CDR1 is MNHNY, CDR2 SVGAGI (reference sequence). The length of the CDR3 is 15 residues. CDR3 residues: CASSYGRSSGNTIYF. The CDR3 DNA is TGTGCCAGCAGTTACGGCCGGAGCTCTGGAAACACCATATATTTT.

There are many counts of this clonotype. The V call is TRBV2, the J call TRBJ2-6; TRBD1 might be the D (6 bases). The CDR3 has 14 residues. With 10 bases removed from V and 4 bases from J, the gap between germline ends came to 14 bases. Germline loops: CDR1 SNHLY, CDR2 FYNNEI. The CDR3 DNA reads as TGTGCCACTACAGGGCTTTTAGGGGCCAACGTCCTGACTTTC. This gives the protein CATTGLLGANVLTF.

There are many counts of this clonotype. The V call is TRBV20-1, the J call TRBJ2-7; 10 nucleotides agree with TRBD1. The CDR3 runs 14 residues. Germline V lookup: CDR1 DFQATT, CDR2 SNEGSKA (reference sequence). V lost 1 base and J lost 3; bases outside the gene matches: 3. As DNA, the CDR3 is TGCAGTGCTAGAGGGACAGGGGGATTCTACGAGCAGTACTTC. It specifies CSARGTGGFYEQYF.

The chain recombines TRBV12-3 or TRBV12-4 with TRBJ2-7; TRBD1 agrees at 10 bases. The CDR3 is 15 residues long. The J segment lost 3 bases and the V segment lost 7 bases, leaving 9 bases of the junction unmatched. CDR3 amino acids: CASKLTGTGDYEQYF. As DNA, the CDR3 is TGTGCCAGCAAACTTACCGGGACAGGGGACTACGAGCAGTACTTC.

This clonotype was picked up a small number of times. In DNA, the CDR3 is TGCAGTGCTAGTACTGGGGGCCCCTTTGGCTACACCTTC. Translation gives CSASTGGPFGYTF. The V call is TRBV20-1, the J call TRBJ1-2, with a tentative D call TRBD1 (6 bases). The CDR3 extends over 13 amino acids. Germline V lookup: CDR1 DFQATT, CDR2 SNEGSKA (reference sequence). Trimming cost V 3 bases and J 7 bases, with 15 bases left between them.

Here the CDR3 reads CASSPSQGASGYTF. The CDR3 DNA reads as TGCGCCAGCAGCCCTTCACAGGGAGCAAGTGGCTACACCTTC. V and J are TRBV4-1 and TRBJ1-2, with TRBD1 as a possible D gene (6 bases). This CDR3 has 14 residues. Germline CDR1 reads MGHRA; CDR2 reads YSYEKL. Trimming removed 4 bases at V and 7 bases at J, with 16 bases between.

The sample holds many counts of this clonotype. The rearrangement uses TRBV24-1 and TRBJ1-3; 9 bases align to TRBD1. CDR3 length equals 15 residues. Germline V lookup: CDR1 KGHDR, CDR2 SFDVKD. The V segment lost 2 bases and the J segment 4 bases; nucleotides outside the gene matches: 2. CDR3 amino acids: CATSDSGTGGNTIYF. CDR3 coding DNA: TGTGCCACCAGTGATTCCGGGACAGGGGGAAACACCATATATTTT.

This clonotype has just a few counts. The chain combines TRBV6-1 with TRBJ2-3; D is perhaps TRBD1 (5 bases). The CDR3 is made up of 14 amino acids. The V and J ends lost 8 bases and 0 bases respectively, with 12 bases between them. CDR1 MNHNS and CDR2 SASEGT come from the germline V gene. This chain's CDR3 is CASSLGVSTDTQYF. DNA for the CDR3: TGTGCCAGCTCCTTAGGGGTTAGCACAGATACGCAGTATTTT.

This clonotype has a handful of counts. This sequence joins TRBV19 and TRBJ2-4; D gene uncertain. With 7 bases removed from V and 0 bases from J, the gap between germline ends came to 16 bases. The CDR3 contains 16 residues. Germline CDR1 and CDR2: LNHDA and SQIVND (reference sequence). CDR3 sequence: CASTTVATRAKNIQYF. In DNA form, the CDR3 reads TGTGCCAGTACTACGGTGGCCACGAGAGCCAAAAACATTCAGTACTTC. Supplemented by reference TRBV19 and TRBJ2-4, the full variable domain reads DGGITQSPKYLFRKEGQNVTLSCEQNLNHDAMYWYRQDPGQGLRLIYYSQIVNDFQKGDIAEGYSVSREKKESFPLTVTSAQKNPTAFYLCASTTVATRAKNIQYFGAGTRLSVL.

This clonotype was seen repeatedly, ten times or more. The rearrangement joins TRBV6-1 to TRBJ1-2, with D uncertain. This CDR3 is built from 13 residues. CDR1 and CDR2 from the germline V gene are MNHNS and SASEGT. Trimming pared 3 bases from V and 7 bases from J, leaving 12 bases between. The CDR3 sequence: CASSDADTRGYTF. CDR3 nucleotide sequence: TGTGCCAGCAGTGATGCGGATACTCGTGGCTACACCTTC.

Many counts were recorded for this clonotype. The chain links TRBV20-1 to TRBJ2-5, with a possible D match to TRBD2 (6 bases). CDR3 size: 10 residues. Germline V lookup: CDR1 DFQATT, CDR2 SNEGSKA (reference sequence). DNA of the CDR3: TGCACCGTCCTGGGGGGGACCCAGTACTTC. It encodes CTVLGGTQYF.

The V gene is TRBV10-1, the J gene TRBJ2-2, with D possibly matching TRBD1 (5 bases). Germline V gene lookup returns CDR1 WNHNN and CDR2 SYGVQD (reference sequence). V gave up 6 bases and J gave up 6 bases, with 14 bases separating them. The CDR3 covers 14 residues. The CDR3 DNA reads TGCGCCAGCAGGCCGGACACTCGATCCGGGGAGCTGTTTTTT. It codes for CASRPDTRSGELFF.

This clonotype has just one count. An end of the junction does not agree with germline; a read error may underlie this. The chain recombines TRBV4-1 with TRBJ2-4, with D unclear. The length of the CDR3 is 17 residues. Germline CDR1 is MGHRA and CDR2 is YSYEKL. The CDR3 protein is CASSHIKASWAKNIRYF. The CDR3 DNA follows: TGCGCCAGCAGCCACATAAAGGCTAGTTGGGCCAAAAACATTCGGTACTTC.

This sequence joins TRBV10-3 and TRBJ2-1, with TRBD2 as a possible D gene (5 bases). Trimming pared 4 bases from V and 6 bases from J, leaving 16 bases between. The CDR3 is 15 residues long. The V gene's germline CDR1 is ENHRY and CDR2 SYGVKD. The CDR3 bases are TGTGCCATCAGTGTAGATCGGGGTACTGGCAATGAGCAGTTCTTC. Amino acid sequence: CAISVDRGTGNEQFF.

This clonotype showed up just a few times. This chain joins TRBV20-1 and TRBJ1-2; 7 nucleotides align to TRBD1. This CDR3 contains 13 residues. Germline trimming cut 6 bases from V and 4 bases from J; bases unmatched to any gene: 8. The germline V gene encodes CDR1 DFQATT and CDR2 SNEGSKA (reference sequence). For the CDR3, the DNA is TGCAGTGCAACACTTAACAGGGGCTATGGCTACACCTTC. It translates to CSATLNRGYGYTF.